Each of the 32 T cell receptor beta chains below was sequenced from the same sample in a study of T cells after yellow fever vaccination (dated by TCRdb to the late 2010s). The method was 5' RACE. Sequencing was carried out with an Illumina HiSeq 2500. The public reads were reanalyzed by TCRdb: fastp trimming at Q25, MiXCR alignment, in-frame beta chains only. Identical CDR3 proteins give one entry, which carries the most common genes and DNA. Here the sample has roughly 240,000 distinct CDR3 sequences; more than 6.5% occur a single time. Clones ranked in the top ten supply roughly 1% of the sample. The treatment or condition label here, explained by the study, means: live attenuated yellow fever vaccine strain. The source material was CD4+ T cells sorted from PBMCs, sampled on the day of the yellow fever booster vaccination. The source is a man aged 30 to 45 who received the YFV17D yellow fever vaccine.

This clonotype has at least ten counts. CDR3 nucleotides: TGTGCCAGCAGCCAAGATGTAGCGGGGGTTTCCTACGAGCAGTACTTC. Protein: CASSQDVAGVSYEQYF. This sequence joins TRBV4-2 and TRBJ2-7, with 9 bases fitting TRBD2. CDR3 length equals 16 residues. V was clipped by 0 bases and J by 1 base; unmatched bases: 4. The germline V gene encodes CDR1 LGHNA and CDR2 YNFKEQ.

This clonotype was observed many times. The J gene is TRBJ2-5, the V gene TRBV3-1; D not certain. CDR3 size: 15 residues. V was trimmed by 4 bases and J by 1 base, leaving 13 bases between them. Germline V CDR1 and CDR2: LGHDT, YNNKEL (reference sequence). This chain's CDR3 is CASSPPWGSQETQYF. The DNA of the CDR3 is TGTGCCAGCAGCCCCCCCTGGGGTTCCCAAGAGACCCAGTACTTC.

V usage is TRBV7-6 and J usage is TRBJ2-5; 7 nucleotides line up with TRBD2. After removal of 4 bases from V and 5 bases from J, the junction contained 10 bases not matched to a gene. Germline V gene data show CDR1 as SGHVS and CDR2 as FNYEAQ. The length of the CDR3 is 15 residues. CDR3 nucleotides: TGTGCCAGCAGCTCCGGGGGGACCCTGCGGGAGACCCAGTACTTC. Residues: CASSSGGTLRETQYF.

This sequence joins TRBV7-2 and TRBJ1-5; D unclear. Germline CDR1 is SGHTA and CDR2 is FQGNSA. The CDR3 contains 14 residues. V was trimmed by 3 bases and J by 0 bases, leaving 6 bases between them. CDR3 residues: CASSFKASNQPQHF. The CDR3 DNA follows: TGTGCCAGCAGCTTCAAGGCTAGCAATCAGCCCCAGCATTTT.

The rearrangement uses TRBV7-2 and TRBJ2-6; D not certain. The CDR3 is 18 amino acids. The V gene lost 1 base and the J gene lost 0 bases, with 13 bases spanning the gap. CDR1 and CDR2 (germline): SGHTA, FQGNSA. CDR3 sequence (DNA): TGTGCCAGCAGCTTAGTGCGTAAGCGCCTCTCTGGGGCCAACGTCCTGACTTTC. Amino acids: CASSLVRKRLSGANVLTF.

The table lists this clonotype with a few counts. The V and J genes are TRBV20-1 and TRBJ1-6; 9 bases match TRBD1. Germline V gene lookup returns CDR1 DFQATT and CDR2 SNEGSKA (reference sequence). The junction had 10 bases not matched to a gene; V was cut back by 3 bases and J by 7 bases. The CDR3 has 16 residues. CDR3 in DNA: TGCAGTGCTAGTCTGAGGACAGGGGTTTTCAATTCACCCCTCCACTTT. It translates to CSASLRTGVFNSPLHF.

This clonotype has only a few counts. The V gene is TRBV20-1, the J gene TRBJ1-1; D not resolved. The CDR3 consists of 15 residues. CDR1 and CDR2 (germline): DFQATT, SNEGSKA (reference sequence). Trimming shortened V by 3 bases and J by 2 bases, and 16 bases separated the two germline ends. In nucleotides, the CDR3 is TGCAGTGCTAGGGAGGGTATGGTAGGAAACACTGAAGCTTTCTTT. Amino acids: CSAREGMVGNTEAFF.

This clonotype was found a few times. J is TRBJ2-3 and V is TRBV7-8; D may correspond to TRBD1 or TRBD2 (5 bases each). V was shortened by 2 bases and J by 6 bases, with 21 bases between the two germline ends. Germline V gene sequence: CDR1 SGHVS, CDR2 FQNEAQ. The CDR3 has 17 amino acids. Written as DNA, the CDR3 is TGTGCCAGCAGCTTAAATACGGTTGGGACGGTTGGGGATACGCAGTATTTT. Translated, it gives CASSLNTVGTVGDTQYF.

This clonotype came up a few times. The CDR3 bases are TGTGCCAGCAGCATGGGGACTAAGAGCACAGATACGCAGTATTTT. It yields the protein CASSMGTKSTDTQYF. V is TRBV5-4 and J is TRBJ2-3, with 7 positions matching TRBD2. In germline, CDR1 is SGHNT, CDR2 YYREEE (reference sequence). The CDR3 length is 15 residues. Germline trimming cut 4 bases from V and 0 bases from J; bases unmatched to any gene: 5.

This clonotype was counted ten times or more. The V gene is TRBV18, the J gene TRBJ2-5; D unclear. The CDR3 totals 12 residues. Trimming shortened V by 6 bases and J by 4 bases, and 9 bases separated the two germline ends. Per germline, CDR1 KGHSH and CDR2 LQKENI. The CDR3 spells CASSAPAETQYF. CDR3 in DNA: TGTGCCAGCTCCGCCCCCGCAGAGACCCAGTACTTC.

The rearrangement uses TRBV20-1 and TRBJ1-6; D not certain. The CDR3 is 14 residues long. CDR1 DFQATT and CDR2 SNEGSKA come from the germline V gene (reference sequence). V was trimmed by 5 bases and J by 7 bases, leaving 15 bases between them. CDR3 DNA sequence: TGCAGTGCTCCGCGGACGGCGATAAATTCACCCCTCCACTTT. This codes for CSAPRTAINSPLHF.

This clonotype was observed a handful of times. The chain couples TRBV5-1 to TRBJ2-7; the D is unclear. Per the germline V gene, CDR1 is SGHRS and CDR2 is YFSETQ. V lost 0 bases and J 0 bases, leaving 10 bases between the germline ends. This CDR3 is 15 amino acids long. For the CDR3, the DNA is TGCGCCAGCAGCTTGGTGGCCGATAGCTCCTACGAGCAGTACTTC. As protein: CASSLVADSSYEQYF.

The sample holds a few counts of this clonotype. The chain employs TRBV5-1 and TRBJ2-7; D tentatively reads TRBD1 or TRBD2 (5 bases each). The CDR3 is made up of 13 amino acids. Germline assignment: CDR1 SGHRS and CDR2 YFSETQ. V was pared by 4 bases and J by 3 bases, with 11 bases between. Here the CDR3 DNA reads TGCGCCAGCAGCGGGACGGAAAACTACGAGCAGTACTTC. Amino acids: CASSGTENYEQYF.

This clonotype was counted ten times or more. This chain uses TRBV5-6 with TRBJ2-7; possible D gene TRBD1, 5 bases. With 3 bases removed from V and 2 bases from J, the gap between germline ends came to 15 bases. Looked up from germline, CDR1 is SGHDT and CDR2 is YYEEEE. The CDR3 is 15 amino acids. The CDR3 DNA follows: TGTGCCAGCAGCTCGTTGGGCAGGGCGGCCTACGAGCAGTACTTC. It specifies CASSSLGRAAYEQYF.

This clonotype has a count of ten or more. The chain is built from TRBV5-1 and TRBJ2-5, with D possibly matching TRBD2 (6 bases). This CDR3 spans 15 amino acids. The germline V gene has CDR1 SGHRS and CDR2 YFSETQ. Trimming took off 4 bases at V and 4 bases at J, with 17 bases between the two ends. The CDR3 DNA sequence: TGCGCCAGCAGCACCCCCTCGGACGGGAGAGAGACCCAGTACTTC. It codes for CASSTPSDGRETQYF.

This clonotype showed up many times. This chain links TRBV20-1 with TRBJ2-1; TRBD1 aligns across 7 bases. With 4 bases clipped from V and 4 bases from J, the junction kept 4 bases outside the gene matches. The CDR3 spans 13 residues. Germline CDR1 and CDR2: DFQATT and SNEGSKA (reference sequence). This chain's CDR3 is CSATGGGYNEQFF. The CDR3 coding sequence is TGCAGTGCTACAGGGGGTGGGTACAATGAGCAGTTCTTC.

At least ten counts were recorded for this clonotype. The V call is TRBV21-1, the J call TRBJ2-5. TRBV21-1 is noted as a pseudogene. The CDR3 runs 14 residues. CDR3 sequence: CASTLLEQKETQYF. CDR3 DNA: TGTGCCAGCACTTTACTGGAACAGAAAGAGACCCAGTACTTC.

The chain uses TRBV20-1 and TRBJ2-7; D may be TRBD2 (7 bases). The CDR3 loop spans 12 amino acids. CDR1 is DFQATT, CDR2 SNEGSKA, per germline (reference sequence). Trimming shortened V by 6 bases and J by 5 bases, and 14 bases separated the two germline ends. The CDR3 here is CSAPPGGDEQYF. CDR3 DNA: TGCAGTGCACCCCCGGGGGGCGACGAGCAGTACTTC.

Many counts were recorded for this clonotype. The rearrangement uses TRBV4-2 and TRBJ2-2; TRBD2 aligns across 8 bases. CDR3 size: 17 residues. V lost 3 bases to trimming and J lost 4 bases; unmatched junction nucleotides: 10. In germline, CDR1 is LGHNA, CDR2 YNFKEQ. The CDR3 DNA reads as TGTGCCAGCAGCCAGGCTACTAGCGGCCGTAGCACCGGGGAGCTGTTTTTT. This translates into CASSQATSGRSTGELFF.

This clonotype has just a few counts. This CDR3 is CAISERAGTVYNEQFF. CDR3 nucleotides: TGTGCCATCAGTGAGCGGGCCGGGACAGTCTACAATGAGCAGTTCTTC. The V and J genes are TRBV10-3 and TRBJ2-1, with 7 bases lining up with TRBD1. J gave up 3 bases and V 2 bases, and 7 bases lay outside the gene matches. Looked up from germline, CDR1 is ENHRY and CDR2 is SYGVKD. This CDR3 has 16 residues.

V is TRBV3-1 and J is TRBJ2-3; 7 bases fit TRBD2. The CDR3 loop spans 15 amino acids. The ends lost 11 bases at V and 6 bases at J; junction bases unmatched: 17. CDR1 and CDR2 from the germline V gene are LGHDT and YNNKEL (reference sequence). CDR3 nucleotide sequence: TGTGCCTCCACCTCACCTAGCGGAGCACAGGATACGCAGTATTTT. Amino acid sequence: CASTSPSGAQDTQYF.

The sample holds many counts of this clonotype. The chain carries TRBV5-1 and TRBJ2-1, with 9 bases fitting TRBD1. CDR3 length: 14 amino acids. Trimming cost V 0 bases and J 7 bases; bases outside gene matches: 2. Germline CDR1 and CDR2: SGHRS and YFSETQ. In DNA form, the CDR3 reads TGCGCCAGCAGCTTGGGGACAGGGGCGAATGAGCAGTTCTTC. It encodes CASSLGTGANEQFF.

The chain couples TRBV10-3 to TRBJ2-1; 9 nucleotides match TRBD2. The CDR3 sequence is 15 residues long. Germline CDR1 ENHRY, CDR2 SYGVKD. V dropped 10 bases and J dropped 3; count of bases not matched to a gene: 10. In nucleotides, the CDR3 is TGTGCCAGCGGGGACGCTAGCGGGAACTACAATGAGCAGTTCTTC. It encodes CASGDASGNYNEQFF.

This clonotype came up a few times. V gene TRBV15 combines with J gene TRBJ2-5; D unclear. The V and J ends lost 3 bases and 4 bases respectively, with 18 bases between them. Germline V lookup: CDR1 LNHNV, CDR2 YYDKDF (reference sequence). This CDR3 region has 16 residues. This CDR3 reads CATSSLTLTSRETQYF. The CDR3 DNA sequence: TGTGCCACCAGCAGTCTGACATTGACAAGTCGAGAGACCCAGTACTTC.

A few counts support this clonotype. This sequence joins TRBV3-1 and TRBJ2-7, with D hard to call. CDR1 is LGHDT, CDR2 YNNKEL, per germline (reference sequence). The CDR3 is 13 amino acids. The V gene lost 5 bases and the J gene lost 2 bases, with 10 bases spanning the gap. Here the CDR3 DNA reads TGTGCCAGCAGCTCCGCCCTGACCTACGAGCAGTACTTC. Translation gives CASSSALTYEQYF.

This clonotype was seen repeatedly, ten times or more. V gene TRBV5-1 combines with J gene TRBJ2-5, with TRBD2 matching over 8 bases. CDR3 length: 15 residues. CDR1 is SGHRS and CDR2 is YFSETQ in the germline V gene. With 4 bases clipped from V and 5 bases from J, the junction kept 10 bases outside the gene matches. CDR3 region: CASSPGGDRLETQYF. The CDR3 bases are TGCGCCAGCAGCCCGGGGGGGGATCGATTGGAGACCCAGTACTTC.

This rearrangement joins TRBV12-3 or TRBV12-4 to TRBJ2-7; TRBD1 matches 9 bases. The CDR3 is made up of 14 amino acids. The V and J ends lost 5 bases and 6 bases, in that order; junction bases with no gene match: 8. CDR3 in amino acids: CASSPRDRVSEQYF. As DNA, the CDR3 is TGTGCCAGCAGTCCCCGGGACAGGGTCTCCGAGCAGTACTTC.

This clonotype was seen more than once but under ten times. This chain links TRBV6-1 with TRBJ2-5, with D uncertain. V was clipped by 6 bases and J by 3 bases, with 17 bases between them. The CDR3 loop spans 15 amino acids. In germline, CDR1 is MNHNS, CDR2 SASEGT. This chain's CDR3 is CASSSLAASKETQYF. The CDR3 nucleotides are TGTGCCAGCAGCTCCCTGGCGGCATCAAAAGAGACCCAGTACTTC.

This clonotype was observed a handful of times. The V gene is TRBV27, the J gene TRBJ1-1, with no clear D. V lost 5 bases, J lost 7 bases, and 23 bases lay in between. The germline V gene encodes CDR1 MNHEY and CDR2 SMNVEV (reference sequence). CDR3 length equals 16 residues. The CDR3 sequence is CASSPYPDWDKGEAFF. Here the CDR3 DNA reads TGTGCCAGCAGTCCCTATCCGGATTGGGATAAGGGTGAAGCTTTCTTT.

The chain carries TRBV20-1 and TRBJ2-3; 9 bases agree with TRBD1. This CDR3 region has 14 residues. Germline V gene lookup returns CDR1 DFQATT and CDR2 SNEGSKA (reference sequence). V trimming: 6 bases; J trimming: 2 bases; junction bases outside the gene matches: 6. DNA of the CDR3: TGCAGTGCGCAACAGGGGGCGTTCACAGATACGCAGTATTTT. This encodes CSAQQGAFTDTQYF.

The rearrangement uses TRBV20-1 and TRBJ2-5, with D perhaps being TRBD1 or TRBD2 (7 bases each). CDR3 length: 13 amino acids. The germline V gene has CDR1 DFQATT and CDR2 SNEGSKA (reference sequence). The V end lost 2 bases, the J end lost 5 bases, and 12 bases lay between the germline ends. The CDR3 sequence: CSARLQGGETQYF. The DNA of the CDR3 is TGCAGTGCTAGACTTCAGGGGGGGGAGACCCAGTACTTC.

The chain uses TRBV7-8 and TRBJ2-7, with TRBD2 as a possible D gene (5 bases). The germline V gene encodes CDR1 SGHVS and CDR2 FQNEAQ. Trimming removed 6 bases at V and 3 bases at J, with 15 bases between. This CDR3 spans 14 amino acids. The CDR3 region is CASSSSSGDYEQYF. CDR3 coding DNA: TGTGCCAGCAGTTCCTCTTCCGGGGACTACGAGCAGTACTTC. The variable domain in full, completed from reference TRBV7-8 and TRBJ2-7, reads GAGVSQSPRYKVAKRGQDVALRCDPISGHVSLFWYQQALGQGPEFLTYFQNEAQLDKSGLPSDRFFAERPEGSVSTLKIQRTQQEDSAVYLCASSSSSGDYEQYFGPGTRLTVT.